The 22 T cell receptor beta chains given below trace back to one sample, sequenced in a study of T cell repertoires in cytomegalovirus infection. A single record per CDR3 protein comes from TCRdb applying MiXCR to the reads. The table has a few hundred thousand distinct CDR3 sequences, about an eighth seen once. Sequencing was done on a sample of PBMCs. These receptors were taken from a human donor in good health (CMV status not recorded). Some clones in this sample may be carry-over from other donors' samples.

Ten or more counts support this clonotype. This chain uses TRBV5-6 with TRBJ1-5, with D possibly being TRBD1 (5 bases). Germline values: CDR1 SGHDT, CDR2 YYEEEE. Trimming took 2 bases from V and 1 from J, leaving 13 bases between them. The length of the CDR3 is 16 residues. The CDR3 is CASSFSGKVSNQPQHF. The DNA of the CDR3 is TGTGCCAGCAGCTTTTCAGGGAAGGTGAGCAATCAGCCCCAGCATTTT.

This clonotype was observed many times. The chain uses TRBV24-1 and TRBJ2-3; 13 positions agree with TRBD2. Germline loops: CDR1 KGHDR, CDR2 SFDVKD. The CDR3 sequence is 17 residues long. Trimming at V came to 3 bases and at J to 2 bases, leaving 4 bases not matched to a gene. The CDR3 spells CATSDPGLAGVTDTQYF. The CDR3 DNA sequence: TGTGCCACCAGTGATCCAGGACTAGCGGGAGTCACAGATACGCAGTATTTT.

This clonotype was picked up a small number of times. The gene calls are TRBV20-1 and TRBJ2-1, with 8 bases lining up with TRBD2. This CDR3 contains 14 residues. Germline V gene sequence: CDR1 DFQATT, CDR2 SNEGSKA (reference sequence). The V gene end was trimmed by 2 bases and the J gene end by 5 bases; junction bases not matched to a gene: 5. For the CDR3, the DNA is TGCAGTGCTAGAAGGGGACTAGGGAACAATGAGCAGTTCTTC. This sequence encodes CSARRGLGNNEQFF.

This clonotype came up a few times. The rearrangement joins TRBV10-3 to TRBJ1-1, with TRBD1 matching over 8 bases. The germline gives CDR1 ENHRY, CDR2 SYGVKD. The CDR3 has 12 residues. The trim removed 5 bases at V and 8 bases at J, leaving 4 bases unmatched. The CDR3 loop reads CAISPGGVEAFF. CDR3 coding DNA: TGTGCCATCAGTCCAGGGGGCGTGGAAGCTTTCTTT.

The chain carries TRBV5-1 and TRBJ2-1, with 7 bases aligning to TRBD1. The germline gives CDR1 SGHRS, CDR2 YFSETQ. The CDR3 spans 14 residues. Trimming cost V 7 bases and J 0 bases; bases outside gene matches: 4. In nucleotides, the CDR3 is TGCGCCAGCGGCGAGGGGGCCTCCTACAATGAGCAGTTCTTC. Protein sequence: CASGEGASYNEQFF.

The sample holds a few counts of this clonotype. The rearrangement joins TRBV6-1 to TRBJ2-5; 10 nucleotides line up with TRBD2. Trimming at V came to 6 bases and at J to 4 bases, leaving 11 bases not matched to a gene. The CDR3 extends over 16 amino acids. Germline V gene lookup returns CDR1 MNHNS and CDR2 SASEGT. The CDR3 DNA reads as TGTGCCAGCAGCCGACCGGGACTAGCGCGAACAGAGACCCAGTACTTC. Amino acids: CASSRPGLARTETQYF.

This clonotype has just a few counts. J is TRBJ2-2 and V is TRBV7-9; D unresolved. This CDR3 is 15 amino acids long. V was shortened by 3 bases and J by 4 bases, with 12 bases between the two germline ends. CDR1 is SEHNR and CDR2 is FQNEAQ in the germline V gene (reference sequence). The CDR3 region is CASSFEGSSTGELFF. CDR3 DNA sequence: TGTGCCAGCAGCTTTGAAGGATCAAGCACCGGGGAGCTGTTTTTT.

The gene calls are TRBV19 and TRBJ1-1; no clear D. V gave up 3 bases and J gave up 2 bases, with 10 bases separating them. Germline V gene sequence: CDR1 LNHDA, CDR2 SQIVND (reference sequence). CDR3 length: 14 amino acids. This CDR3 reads CASSMGRINTEAFF. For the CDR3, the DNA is TGTGCCAGTAGTATGGGCAGGATAAACACTGAAGCTTTCTTT. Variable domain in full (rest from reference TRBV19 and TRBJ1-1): DGGITQSPKYLFRKEGQNVTLSCEQNLNHDAMYWYRQDPGQGLRLIYYSQIVNDFQKGDIAEGYSVSREKKESFPLTVTSAQKNPTAFYLCASSMGRINTEAFFGQGTRLTVV.

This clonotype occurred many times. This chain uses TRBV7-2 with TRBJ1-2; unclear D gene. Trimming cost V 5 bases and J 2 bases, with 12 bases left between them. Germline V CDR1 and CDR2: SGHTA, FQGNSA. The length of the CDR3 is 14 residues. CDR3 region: CASSEMGRNYGYTF. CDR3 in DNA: TGTGCCAGCAGCGAAATGGGTCGCAACTATGGCTACACCTTC.

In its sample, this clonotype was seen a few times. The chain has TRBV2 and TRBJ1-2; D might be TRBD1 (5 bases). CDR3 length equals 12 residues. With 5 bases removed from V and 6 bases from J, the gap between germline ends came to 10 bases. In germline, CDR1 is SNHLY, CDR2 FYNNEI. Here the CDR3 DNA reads TGTGCCAGCAGTACCGACAGCCATGGCTACACCTTC. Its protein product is CASSTDSHGYTF.

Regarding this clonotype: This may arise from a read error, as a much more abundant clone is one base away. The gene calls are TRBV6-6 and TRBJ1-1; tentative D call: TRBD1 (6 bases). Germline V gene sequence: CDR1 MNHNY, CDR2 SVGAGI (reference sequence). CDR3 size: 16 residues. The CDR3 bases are TGTGCCGGCAGTTACTCGCCAGGGGCCGTGAACACTGAAGCTTTCTTT. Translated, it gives CAGSYSPGAVNTEAFF.

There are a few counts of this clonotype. The CDR3 is CASSEARGNTIYF. CDR3 bases: TGTGCCAGCAGTGAAGCGCGTGGAAACACCATATATTTT. The chain is built from TRBV2 and TRBJ1-3; D is uncertain. This CDR3 spans 13 amino acids. Germline lookup yields CDR1 SNHLY and CDR2 FYNNEI. The V and J ends lost 0 bases and 3 bases respectively, with 3 bases between them.

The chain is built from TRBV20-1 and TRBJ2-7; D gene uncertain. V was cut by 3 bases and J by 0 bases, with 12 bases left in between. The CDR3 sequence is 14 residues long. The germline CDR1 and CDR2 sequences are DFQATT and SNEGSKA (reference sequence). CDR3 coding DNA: TGCAGTGCTAGTACGGGTTTTAGCTCCTACGAGCAGTACTTC. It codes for CSASTGFSSYEQYF.

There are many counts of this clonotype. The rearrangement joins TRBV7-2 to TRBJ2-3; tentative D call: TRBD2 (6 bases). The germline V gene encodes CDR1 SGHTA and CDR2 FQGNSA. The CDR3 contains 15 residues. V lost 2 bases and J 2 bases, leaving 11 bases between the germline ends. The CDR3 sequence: CASSLLAGSTDTQYF. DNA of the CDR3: TGTGCCAGCAGCTTATTGGCGGGGTCCACAGATACGCAGTATTTT.

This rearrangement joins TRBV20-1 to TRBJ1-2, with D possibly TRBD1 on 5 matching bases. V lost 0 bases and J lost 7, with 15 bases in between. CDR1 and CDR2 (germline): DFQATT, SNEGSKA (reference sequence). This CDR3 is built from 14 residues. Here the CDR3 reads CSARETEIGFGYTF. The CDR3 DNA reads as TGCAGTGCTAGAGAGACAGAAATCGGCTTTGGCTACACCTTC.

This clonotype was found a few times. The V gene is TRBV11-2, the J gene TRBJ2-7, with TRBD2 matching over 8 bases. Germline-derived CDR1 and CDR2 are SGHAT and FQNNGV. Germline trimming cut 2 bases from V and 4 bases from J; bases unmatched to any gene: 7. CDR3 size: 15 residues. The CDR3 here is CASSLPGLVGYEQYF. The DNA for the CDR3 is TGTGCCAGCAGCTTACCGGGACTAGTCGGGTACGAGCAGTACTTC.

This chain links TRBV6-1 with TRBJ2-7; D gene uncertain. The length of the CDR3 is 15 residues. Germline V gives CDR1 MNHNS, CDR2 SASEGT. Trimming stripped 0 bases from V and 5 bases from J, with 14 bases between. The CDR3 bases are TGTGCCAGCAGTGAAGCGCTTACTTATGCCGACGAGCAGTACTTC. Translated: CASSEALTYADEQYF.

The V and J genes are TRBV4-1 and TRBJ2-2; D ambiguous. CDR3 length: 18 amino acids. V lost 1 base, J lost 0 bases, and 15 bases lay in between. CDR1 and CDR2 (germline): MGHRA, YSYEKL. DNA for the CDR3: TGCGCCAGCAGCCAAGTTATCAGGACCTCGGCGAACACCGGGGAGCTGTTTTTT. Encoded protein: CASSQVIRTSANTGELFF.

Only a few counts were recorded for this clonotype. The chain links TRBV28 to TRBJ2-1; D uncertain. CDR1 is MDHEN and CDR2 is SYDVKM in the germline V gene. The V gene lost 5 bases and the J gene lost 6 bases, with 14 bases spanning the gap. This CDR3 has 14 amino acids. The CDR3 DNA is TGTGCCAGCAGTCGTCCCGCATCCCTCAATGAGCAGTTCTTC. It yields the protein CASSRPASLNEQFF. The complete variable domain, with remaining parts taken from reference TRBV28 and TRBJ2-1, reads DVKVTQSSRYLVKRTGEKVFLECVQDMDHENMFWYRQDPGLGLRLIYFSYDVKMKEKGDIPEGYSVSREKKERFSLILESASTNQTSMYLCASSRPASLNEQFFGPGTRLTVL.

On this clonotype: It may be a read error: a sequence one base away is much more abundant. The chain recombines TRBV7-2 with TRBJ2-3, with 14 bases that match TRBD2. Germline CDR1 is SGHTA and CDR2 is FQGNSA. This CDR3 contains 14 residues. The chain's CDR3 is CGSSPGTSGRSQYF. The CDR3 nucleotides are TGTGGCAGCAGTCCCGGGACTAGCGGGAGATCGCAGTATTTT.

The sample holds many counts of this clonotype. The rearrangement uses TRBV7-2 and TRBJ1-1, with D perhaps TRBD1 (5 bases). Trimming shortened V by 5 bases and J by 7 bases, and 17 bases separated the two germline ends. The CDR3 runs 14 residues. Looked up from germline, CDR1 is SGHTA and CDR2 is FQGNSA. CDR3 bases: TGTGCCAGCAGCAATAGAGTCCAGGGTGGTGAAGCTTTCTTT. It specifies CASSNRVQGGEAFF.

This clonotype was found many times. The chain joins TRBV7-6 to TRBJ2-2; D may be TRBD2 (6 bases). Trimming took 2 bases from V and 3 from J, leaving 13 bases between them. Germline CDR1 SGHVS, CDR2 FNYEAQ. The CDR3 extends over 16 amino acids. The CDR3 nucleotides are TGTGCCAGCAGCTTAAGCACGGGAGTGGACACCGGGGAGCTGTTTTTT. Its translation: CASSLSTGVDTGELFF.